The rows below give T cell receptor beta chains drawn from one sample of a study of T cell repertoires in cytomegalovirus infection. The antigens of these receptors remain unknown. TCRdb ran MiXCR on the reads and lists one entry per CDR3 protein. The sample has about 83,000 distinct CDR3 sequences, around 25% seen once. Sequenced here: CD8+ T cells from cultured PBMCs, sampled from culture after CMV antigen stimulation. These receptors all stem from a human donor in good health (CMV status not recorded). Some clones in this sample may be carry-over from other donors' samples. Both conserved end residues are part of each CDR3.

cdr3_length: 15
v_call: TRBV19
j_call: TRBJ1-4
cdr3_aa: CASSPRTGDEEKLFF

cdr3_length: 13
v_call: TRBV7-8
j_call: TRBJ1-4
cdr3_aa: CASSLTGVEKLFF

cdr3_length: 13
v_call: TRBV7-9
j_call: TRBJ2-3
cdr3_aa: CASNQGLEGTQYF

cdr3_length: 16
v_call: TRBV7-2
j_call: TRBJ1-5
cdr3_aa: CASSLDGGAGNQPQHF

cdr3_length: 15
v_call: TRBV6-6
j_call: TRBJ2-2
cdr3_aa: CASSRQGMNTGELFF

cdr3_length: 17
v_call: TRBV27
j_call: TRBJ1-5
cdr3_aa: CASSARDTQSRSQPQHF

cdr3_length: 14
v_call: TRBV11-2
j_call: TRBJ1-1
cdr3_aa: CASSSGTVRTEAFF

cdr3_length: 16
v_call: TRBV27
j_call: TRBJ1-1
cdr3_aa: CASSSRQGEPNTEAFF

cdr3_length: 15
v_call: TRBV12-3/TRBV12-4
j_call: TRBJ2-7
cdr3_aa: CASSPGRKAGYEQYF

cdr3_length: 14
v_call: TRBV20-1
j_call: TRBJ1-4
cdr3_aa: CSAGGGPIPEKLFF

cdr3_length: 12
v_call: TRBV20-1
j_call: TRBJ2-7
cdr3_aa: CSARDRGHEQYF

cdr3_length: 15
v_call: TRBV11-2
j_call: TRBJ1-2
cdr3_aa: CASSLAGGTDYGYTF

cdr3_length: 16
v_call: TRBV28
j_call: TRBJ1-5
cdr3_aa: CASSLLPGGLNQPQHF

cdr3_length: 14
v_call: TRBV6-6
j_call: TRBJ2-7
cdr3_aa: CASSYSWGSYEQYF

cdr3_length: 16
v_call: TRBV6-6
j_call: TRBJ1-6
cdr3_aa: CASSYSRTGGNSPLHF

cdr3_length: 16
v_call: TRBV12-3/TRBV12-4
j_call: TRBJ2-1
cdr3_aa: CASNESGSSSYNEQFF

cdr3_length: 15
v_call: TRBV6-6
j_call: TRBJ2-3
cdr3_aa: CASSYPSPSTDTQYF

cdr3_length: 13
v_call: TRBV2
j_call: TRBJ2-3
cdr3_aa: CASSEQRKDTQYF

cdr3_length: 12
v_call: TRBV7-6
j_call: TRBJ2-3
cdr3_aa: CASSHSPDTQYF

cdr3_length: 11
v_call: TRBV27
j_call: TRBJ2-7
cdr3_aa: CASRQGYEQYF

cdr3_length: 11
v_call: TRBV12-3/TRBV12-4
j_call: TRBJ1-2
cdr3_aa: CATWTGFGYTF

cdr3_length: 16
v_call: TRBV20-1
j_call: TRBJ2-5
cdr3_aa: CSATKDRSAYQETQYF

cdr3_length: 15
v_call: TRBV7-9
j_call: TRBJ2-3
cdr3_aa: CASSPGGLNTDTQYF

cdr3_length: 12
v_call: TRBV30
j_call: TRBJ1-1
cdr3_aa: CAWSPQGTEAFF

cdr3_length: 16
v_call: TRBV11-2
j_call: TRBJ1-6
cdr3_aa: CASSLVGRTDDSPLHF

cdr3_length: 12
v_call: TRBV7-9
j_call: TRBJ2-5
cdr3_aa: CASSLVQETQYF

cdr3_length: 12
v_call: TRBV4-1
j_call: TRBJ2-1
cdr3_aa: CASSQDSPEQFF

cdr3_length: 15
v_call: TRBV12-3/TRBV12-4
j_call: TRBJ2-1
cdr3_aa: CASTSPRRRKNEQFF

cdr3_length: 15
v_call: TRBV20-1
j_call: TRBJ2-2
cdr3_aa: CSAREQDRATGELFF

cdr3_length: 12
v_call: TRBV28
j_call: TRBJ2-7
cdr3_aa: CASSPRPYEQYF

cdr3_length: 13
v_call: TRBV4-3
j_call: TRBJ2-7
cdr3_aa: CASSPTEGWEQYF